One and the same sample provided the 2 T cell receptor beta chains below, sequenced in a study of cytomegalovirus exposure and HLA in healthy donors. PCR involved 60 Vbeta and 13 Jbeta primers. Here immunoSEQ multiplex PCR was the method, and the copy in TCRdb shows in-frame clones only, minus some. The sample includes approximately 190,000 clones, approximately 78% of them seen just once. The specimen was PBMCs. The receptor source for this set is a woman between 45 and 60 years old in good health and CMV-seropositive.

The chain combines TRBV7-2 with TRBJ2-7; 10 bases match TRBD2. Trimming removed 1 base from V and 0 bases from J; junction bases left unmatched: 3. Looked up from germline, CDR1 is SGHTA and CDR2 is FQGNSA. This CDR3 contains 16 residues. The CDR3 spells CASSLGSGGASYEQYF. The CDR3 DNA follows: TGTGCCAGCAGCTTAGGCAGCGGGGGGGCCTCCTACGAGCAGTACTTC.

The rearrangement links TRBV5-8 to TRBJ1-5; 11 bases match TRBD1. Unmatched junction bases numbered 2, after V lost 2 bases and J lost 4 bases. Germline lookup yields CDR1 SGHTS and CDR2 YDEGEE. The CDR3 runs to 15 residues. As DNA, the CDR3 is TGTGCCAGCAGCTTCGGACAGGGGGCTAATCAGCCCCAGCATTTT. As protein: CASSFGQGANQPQHF.